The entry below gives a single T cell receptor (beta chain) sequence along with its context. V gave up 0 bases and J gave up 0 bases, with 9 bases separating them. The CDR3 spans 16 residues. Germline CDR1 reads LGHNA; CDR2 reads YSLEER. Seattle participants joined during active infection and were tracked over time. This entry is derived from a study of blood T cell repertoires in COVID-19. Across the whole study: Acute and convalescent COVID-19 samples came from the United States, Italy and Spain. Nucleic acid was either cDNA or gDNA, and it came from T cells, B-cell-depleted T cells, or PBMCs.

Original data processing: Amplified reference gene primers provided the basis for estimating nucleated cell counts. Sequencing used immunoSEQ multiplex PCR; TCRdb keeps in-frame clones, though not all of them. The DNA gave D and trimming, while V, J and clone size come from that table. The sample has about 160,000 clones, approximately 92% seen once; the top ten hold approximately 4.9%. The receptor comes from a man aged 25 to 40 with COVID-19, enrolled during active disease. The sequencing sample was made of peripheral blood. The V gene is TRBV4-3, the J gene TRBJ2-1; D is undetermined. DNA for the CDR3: TGCGCCAGCAGCCAAGATCAGGTGAGCTCCTACAATGAGCAGTTCTTC. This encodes CASSQDQVSSYNEQFF.